The 7 T cell receptor beta chains listed next were all sequenced from one sample in a study of cytomegalovirus exposure and HLA in healthy donors. Primers for the PCR totalled 60 Vbeta and 13 Jbeta. Sequenced by immunoSEQ multiplex PCR; TCRdb stores in-frame clones only, minus some. Altogether 150,000 to 200,000 clones are present, about 80% being singletons, with the ten largest covering around 0.69%. Sequenced sample: PBMCs. Receptors were obtained from a boy under 18 in good health and CMV-seronegative.

V is TRBV5-6 and J is TRBJ2-7; D uncertain. Germline-derived CDR1 and CDR2 are SGHDT and YYEEEE. The CDR3 covers 13 residues. Trimming shortened V by 0 bases and J by 5 bases, and 9 bases separated the two germline ends. CDR3 sequence reads: CASSLGGHNEQYF. The CDR3 DNA follows: TGTGCCAGCAGCTTGGGTGGGCACAACGAGCAGTACTTC.

The chain employs TRBV5-1 and TRBJ1-2, with D unresolved. In germline, CDR1 is SGHRS, CDR2 YFSETQ. The V gene lost 0 bases and the J gene lost 4 bases, with 7 bases spanning the gap. CDR3 length equals 13 residues. The CDR3: CASSLGAPYGYTF. CDR3 nucleotide sequence: TGCGCCAGCAGCTTGGGCGCCCCCTATGGCTACACCTTC.

The J gene is TRBJ2-2, the V gene TRBV6-1; TRBD2 matches 11 bases. Trimming took 8 bases from V and 5 from J; bases not matched to a gene: 1. The CDR3 loop spans 13 amino acids. The germline V gene encodes CDR1 MNHNS and CDR2 SASEGT. The CDR3 DNA reads TGTGCCAGCCGGACTAGCGGGACCGGGGAGCTGTTTTTT. This gives the protein CASRTSGTGELFF.

This clone was recorded only once. The chain couples TRBV9 to TRBJ1-3; D is perhaps TRBD1 (5 bases). From germline, CDR1 is SGDLS and CDR2 YYNGEE. V was shortened by 0 bases and J by 0 bases, with 10 bases between the two germline ends. The CDR3 loop spans 16 amino acids. CDR3 sequence reads: CASSVDRPYSGNTIYF. In nucleotides, the CDR3 is TGTGCCAGCAGCGTAGACAGGCCTTACTCTGGAAACACCATATATTTT.

This chain connects TRBV6-5 to TRBJ1-2; D gene ambiguous. CDR1 and CDR2 from the germline V gene are MNHEY and SVGAGI. This CDR3 has 13 amino acids. The ends were cut back, 6 bases at V and 2 bases at J, with 10 bases in the middle. The CDR3 DNA follows: TGTGCCAGCAGGCTCGGAGGGAACTATGGCTACACCTTC. Its translation: CASRLGGNYGYTF.

This clone appeared once. V gene TRBV11-1 combines with J gene TRBJ2-7, with D tentatively TRBD2 (5 bases). The CDR3 sequence is 15 residues long. V lost 3 bases and J lost 3, with 15 bases in between. The germline V gene has CDR1 SGHAT and CDR2 FQDESV (reference sequence). The CDR3 nucleotides read TGTGCCAGCAGCTTTGGGAATAGCGCTATCTACGAGCAGTACTTC. This codes for CASSFGNSAIYEQYF.

This sequence joins TRBV7-9 and TRBJ1-3; D is undetermined. V was trimmed by 4 bases and J by 0 bases, leaving 13 bases between them. CDR1 and CDR2 (germline): SEHNR, FQNEAQ (reference sequence). This CDR3 comprises 16 residues. This chain's CDR3 is CASSYDGRLSGNTIYF. CDR3 bases: TGTGCCAGCAGCTACGACGGCAGGCTCTCTGGAAACACCATATATTTT.